What follows are 16 T cell receptor beta chains derived from one specimen sequenced in a study of blood T cells in healthy people across ages. The authors ran a second PCR of roughly 6 to 11 cycles using a sample-barcoded 5' primer and a J-beta primer mix. TCRdb used MiXCR to reprocess the 5' RACE reads, holding one entry per CDR3 protein. The repertoire holds about 1.8 million distinct CDR3 sequences, with about 49% as singletons. Sequencing was carried out using blood. The receptors were sampled from a woman aged 40-49 years in good health.

This chain links TRBV12-3 or TRBV12-4 with TRBJ1-6; maybe TRBD1 (6 bases). CDR3 length: 14 residues. V was shortened by 3 bases and J by 6 bases, with 9 bases between the two germline ends. DNA for the CDR3: TGTGCCAGCAGTTTGATACAGGGTAATTCACCCCTCCACTTT. Encoded protein: CASSLIQGNSPLHF.

A few counts support this clonotype. This chain joins TRBV7-2 and TRBJ2-5, with 9 bases fitting TRBD2. V lost 2 bases, J lost 5 bases, and 12 bases stayed unmatched. This CDR3 is 17 amino acids long. Germline CDR1 reads SGHTA; CDR2 reads FQGNSA. This CDR3 is CASSLTSGLNHGETQYF. The DNA for the CDR3 is TGTGCCAGCAGCTTAACTAGCGGGCTCAACCACGGGGAGACCCAGTACTTC.

Concerning this clonotype itself: Germline and junction disagree at one end, which may indicate a read error. The chain has TRBV12-3 or TRBV12-4 and TRBJ2-3; D gene uncertain. The CDR3 runs 12 residues. CDR3 sequence (DNA): TGTGCCAGCAGATTAGCCGGGGATACGCAGTATTTT. Translated, it gives CASRLAGDTQYF.

The table lists this clonotype with a few counts. V usage is TRBV5-1 and J usage is TRBJ2-7; tentative D call: TRBD1 (6 bases). V shed 4 bases and J shed 7 bases, with 9 bases lying between them. Germline values: CDR1 SGHRS, CDR2 YFSETQ. The CDR3 extends over 11 amino acids. DNA for the CDR3: TGCGCCAGCAGCGGGGGCCGGGAGCAGTACTTC. Protein: CASSGGREQYF.

The gene calls are TRBV29-1 and TRBJ2-1; TRBD2 aligns across 11 bases. Trimming at V came to 4 bases and at J to 10 bases, leaving 3 bases not matched to a gene. Germline V gene sequence: CDR1 SQVTM, CDR2 ANQGSEA. The CDR3 contains 12 residues. The CDR3 bases are TGCAGCGTTGGGGGACTAGCGGACGAGCAGTTCTTC. It translates to CSVGGLADEQFF.

CDR3: CSARERTVSNYGYTF. The DNA for the CDR3 is TGCAGTGCTAGAGAAAGAACAGTATCTAACTATGGCTACACCTTC. The V gene is TRBV20-1, the J gene TRBJ1-2; no firm D call. V lost 0 bases and J 0 bases, leaving 11 bases between the germline ends. Germline CDR1 and CDR2: DFQATT and SNEGSKA (reference sequence). The CDR3 spans 15 residues.

The rearrangement joins TRBV20-1 to TRBJ2-4; 7 bases fit TRBD2. Matching the DNA end better, TRBJ2-7 makes the J call doubtful. The germline gives CDR1 DFQATT, CDR2 SNEGSKA (reference sequence). CDR3 length: 12 residues. CDR3 amino acids: CSAQRGAGEQYF. The CDR3 region has the DNA TGCAGTGCCCAGCGGGGAGCCGGCGAGCAGTACTTC.

This clonotype came up a few times. The CDR3 region is CASSLVVAGTSYEQYF. The CDR3 coding sequence is TGTGCCAGCAGCTTAGTCGTGGCGGGGACCTCCTACGAGCAGTACTTC. The V and J genes are TRBV13 and TRBJ2-7; D might be TRBD2 (6 bases). CDR3 length: 16 residues. The V end lost 1 base, the J end lost 0 bases, and 13 bases lay between the germline ends. Germline V gene data show CDR1 as PRHDT and CDR2 as FYEKMQ (reference sequence).

This chain links TRBV6-1 with TRBJ1-5; D is ambiguous. CDR3 size: 11 residues. The V gene lost 4 bases and the J gene lost 13 bases, with 11 bases spanning the gap. Per germline, CDR1 MNHNS and CDR2 SASEGT. The CDR3 nucleotides are TGTGCCAGCAGTGGACAAGTGGGACAGCATTTT. Translating gives CASSGQVGQHF.

This clonotype was observed many times. V is TRBV12-3 or TRBV12-4 and J is TRBJ2-1; D perhaps matches TRBD2 (5 bases). Trimming took off 1 base at V and 0 bases at J, with 7 bases between the two ends. The CDR3 runs 15 residues. CDR3 DNA: TGTGCCAGCAGTTTAGGTACTAGCTCCTACAATGAGCAGTTCTTC. As protein: CASSLGTSSYNEQFF.

This clonotype has just a few counts. Here the CDR3 DNA reads TGTGCCAGCAGGGAAGATACTAACCACGAGCAGTACTTC. It codes for CASREDTNHEQYF. V usage is TRBV6-6 and J usage is TRBJ2-5; unclear D gene. The last part of the DNA fits TRBJ2-7 better; the J call may be wrong. The CDR3 is made up of 13 amino acids. CDR1 MNHNY and CDR2 SVGAGI come from the germline V gene (reference sequence).

This clonotype has a handful of counts. The chain links TRBV10-3 to TRBJ2-1; 8 bases are a match to TRBD1. There are 15 residues in the CDR3. Trimming cost V 10 bases and J 3 bases; bases outside gene matches: 11. Germline V gene lookup returns CDR1 ENHRY and CDR2 SYGVKD. The CDR3 reads CATEPGQDNYNEQFF. CDR3 DNA sequence: TGTGCCACCGAGCCGGGACAGGACAACTACAATGAGCAGTTCTTC.

In regard to this clonotype: Germline and junction disagree at one end, which may indicate a read error. V gene TRBV7-7 combines with J gene TRBJ2-5, with 8 bases lining up with TRBD1. The CDR3 covers 15 residues. From germline, CDR1 is SSHAT and CDR2 FNYEAQ (reference sequence). For the CDR3, the DNA is TGTGCTAGCAGCTTAGGGGGACAGGTCTTAGAGACCCAGTACTTC. It codes for CASSLGGQVLETQYF.

This chain connects TRBV6-2 or TRBV6-3 to TRBJ2-1; 9 bases fit TRBD1. The J segment lost 7 bases and the V segment lost 5 bases, leaving 9 bases of the junction unmatched. CDR1 MNHEY and CDR2 SVGEGT come from the germline V gene. This CDR3 comprises 15 residues. CDR3 sequence: CASSAPGQGLNEQFF. In DNA, the CDR3 is TGTGCCAGCAGTGCTCCGGGACAGGGATTAAATGAGCAGTTCTTC.

In this sample, this clonotype turned up a few times. This chain uses TRBV7-2 with TRBJ2-5; a possible D gene is TRBD2 (6 bases). The V end lost 5 bases, the J end lost 3 bases, and 13 bases lay between the germline ends. The CDR3 is made up of 14 amino acids. CDR1 and CDR2 from the germline V gene are SGHTA and FQGNSA. The CDR3 region is CASSGGTVKETQYF. The DNA for the CDR3 is TGTGCCAGCAGCGGAGGGACGGTGAAAGAGACCCAGTACTTC. The whole variable domain, remainder taken from reference TRBV7-2 and TRBJ2-5, is GAGVSQSPSNKVTEKGKDVELRCDPISGHTALYWYRQSLGQGLEFLIYFQGNSAPDKSGLPSDRFSAERTGGSVSTLTIQRTQQEDSAVYLCASSGGTVKETQYFGPGTRLLVL.

Turning to this clonotype: A read error may account for a junction end that differs from germline. The gene calls are TRBV5-1 and TRBJ2-5, with D tentatively TRBD1 or TRBD2 (5 bases each). This CDR3 spans 13 amino acids. The V gene's germline CDR1 is SGHRS and CDR2 YFSETQ. This CDR3 reads CASSRTGQGTQYF. The CDR3 region has the DNA TGTGCCAGCAGCCGGACGGGGCAAGGGACCCAGTACTTC.